This entry lists 5 T cell receptor beta chains sequenced from one sample in a study of identical twins (dated by TCRdb to 2016 to 2018). The method behind the library was 5' RACE. The instrument given in TCRdb is Illumina HiSeq 2000. TCRdb itself trimmed the public reads at Q25 with fastp, ran MiXCR and retained productive beta chains. Every distinct CDR3 protein forms one entry, paired with its most common genes and DNA. The sample yields some 760,000 distinct CDR3 sequences; 15% to 20% were counted once. The top ten constitute about 12% of the sample. Another study also made use of these data, one on T cells expressing NK-cell markers.

The sample consisted of PBMCs. The receptor source for this set is a woman younger than 35 in good health.

This sequence joins TRBV29-1 and TRBJ2-2; D may match TRBD1 or TRBD2 (8 bases each). The CDR3 is 13 amino acids. V was shortened by 7 bases and J by 5 bases, with 14 bases between the two germline ends. The germline CDR1 and CDR2 sequences are SQVTM and ANQGSEA. This CDR3 is CSGGRTGTGELFF. The CDR3 DNA follows: TGCAGCGGCGGGAGGACAGGGACCGGGGAGCTGTTTTTT.

This chain connects TRBV7-2 to TRBJ2-1; 9 bases line up with TRBD2. The CDR3 covers 16 residues. V dropped 5 bases and J dropped 2; count of bases not matched to a gene: 7. The V gene's germline CDR1 is SGHTA and CDR2 FQGNSA. The CDR3 DNA reads as TGTGCCAGCAGCCACCGTAGCGGGAGAGCCTACAATGAGCAGTTCTTC. Protein product: CASSHRSGRAYNEQFF.

This clonotype showed up just a few times. The V and J genes are TRBV12-3 or TRBV12-4 and TRBJ1-2; D may be TRBD1 (6 bases). The CDR3 totals 16 residues. The V and J ends lost 0 bases and 8 bases respectively, with 19 bases between them. The CDR3 sequence is CASSLARKTGIEGYTF. DNA for the CDR3: TGTGCCAGCAGTTTAGCGAGAAAAACAGGGATTGAAGGCTACACCTTC.

In its sample, this clonotype was seen a few times. This chain uses TRBV6-1 with TRBJ1-6, with D hard to call. Germline V gives CDR1 MNHNS, CDR2 SASEGT. This CDR3 spans 14 amino acids. V dropped 8 bases and J dropped 11 bases, with 19 bases sitting between them. The DNA for the CDR3 is TGTGCCAGCCGAGATCGGCAGACCTGGGCACCCCTCCACTTT. Protein product: CASRDRQTWAPLHF.

V usage is TRBV12-3 or TRBV12-4 and J usage is TRBJ1-1; a possible D gene is TRBD1 (5 bases). Trimming stripped 6 bases from V and 5 bases from J, with 16 bases between. The CDR3 is 14 amino acids. The CDR3 sequence: CASRMHRTGTEAFF. The CDR3 coding sequence is TGTGCCAGCAGGATGCACAGGACCGGAACTGAAGCTTTCTTT.